The 19 T cell receptor beta chains below all came from one sample that was sequenced in a study of T cell changes during pregnancy in multiple sclerosis. The protocol was immunoSEQ multiplex PCR, while the TCRdb copy is restricted to in-frame clones and leaves out a portion. Of 45,000 to 70,000 clones listed, around 92% are singletons. The sample here was CD4+ T cells from peripheral blood mononuclear cells, taken after pregnancy. The receptors come from a female donor with multiple sclerosis, enrolled in a pregnancy study.

The rearrangement links TRBV29-1 to TRBJ2-5; D is ambiguous. The V and J ends lost 4 bases and 0 bases respectively, with 9 bases between them. This CDR3 is 13 amino acids long. Germline V gene data show CDR1 as SQVTM and CDR2 as ANQGSEA. The CDR3 here is CSVVRPNQETQYF. In DNA, the CDR3 is TGCAGCGTTGTGCGCCCGAACCAAGAGACCCAGTACTTC.

The chain couples TRBV3-2 to TRBJ1-4. TRBV3-2 is marked as a pseudogene. The CDR3 length is 8 residues. The CDR3 reads CACSRGFF. DNA of the CDR3: TGTGCCTGCTCCCGGGGGTTTTTT.

The chain couples TRBV7-2 to TRBJ2-2; D is undetermined. Trimming left V 5 bases short and J 1 base short, with 5 bases between. CDR1 is SGHTA and CDR2 is FQGNSA in the germline V gene. This CDR3 is 13 amino acids long. CDR3 amino acids: CASSLKNTGELFF. CDR3 in DNA: TGTGCCAGCAGCCTAAAGAACACCGGGGAGCTGTTTTTT.

This sequence joins TRBV5-1 and TRBJ2-7; 10 positions match TRBD1. The CDR3 runs 15 residues. The germline CDR1 and CDR2 sequences are SGHRS and YFSETQ. Unmatched junction bases numbered 5, after V lost 0 bases and J lost 5 bases. The CDR3 protein is CASSLEGQGLNEQYF. CDR3 coding DNA: TGCGCCAGCAGCTTGGAGGGACAGGGGCTCAACGAGCAGTACTTC.

CDR3 region: CASNRAAYGYTF. The CDR3, as DNA: TGTGCCAGCAACAGGGCAGCCTATGGCTACACCTTC. The J gene is TRBJ1-2, the V gene TRBV7-9; a possible D gene is TRBD1 (6 bases). The germline V gene encodes CDR1 SEHNR and CDR2 FQNEAQ (reference sequence). V was trimmed by 7 bases and J by 4 bases, leaving 10 bases between them. The CDR3 has 12 amino acids.

The chain is built from TRBV9 and TRBJ2-3; 7 bases match TRBD2. CDR1 and CDR2 (germline): SGDLS, YYNGEE. The length of the CDR3 is 15 residues. V gave up 0 bases and J gave up 4 bases; unmatched junction bases: 5. The CDR3 sequence is CASSVDRGGADTQYF. The CDR3 DNA reads TGTGCCAGCAGCGTAGATCGTGGGGGGGCAGATACGCAGTATTTT.

The gene calls are TRBV19 and TRBJ1-4, with a tentative D call TRBD1 (6 bases). The germline V and J ends were trimmed by 5 bases and 10 bases, with 17 bases remaining between them. The CDR3 contains 14 residues. Germline V gene lookup returns CDR1 LNHDA and CDR2 SQIVND (reference sequence). CDR3 loop: CASSASQGMVKLFF. CDR3 DNA: TGTGCCAGTAGTGCGTCACAGGGAATGGTAAAACTGTTTTTT. Supplemented by reference TRBV19 and TRBJ1-4, the full variable domain reads DGGITQSPKYLFRKEGQNVTLSCEQNLNHDAMYWYRQDPGQGLRLIYYSQIVNDFQKGDIAEGYSVSREKKESFPLTVTSAQKNPTAFYLCASSASQGMVKLFFGSGTQLSVL.

The V gene is TRBV14, the J gene TRBJ2-6, with D hard to call. This CDR3 is built from 14 residues. The germline V gene encodes CDR1 SGHDN and CDR2 FVKESK. V lost 4 bases, J lost 0 bases, and 4 bases lay in between. CDR3 coding DNA: TGTGCCAGCAGCCGTAGCTCTGGGGCCAACGTCCTGACTTTC. Translation gives CASSRSSGANVLTF.

The CDR3 region is CASSVDRASYF. DNA of the CDR3: TGTGCCAGCAGCGTGGACAGAGCCTCGTACTTC. The chain uses TRBV7-9 and TRBJ2-7, with a tentative D call TRBD1 (6 bases). The CDR3 is made up of 11 amino acids. Deletions cut 5 bases from V and 12 bases from J, with 14 bases between. Germline CDR1 and CDR2: SEHNR and FQNEAQ (reference sequence).

The chain is built from TRBV7-3 and TRBJ1-3; possible D gene TRBD1, 6 bases. The length of the CDR3 is 17 residues. The germline V gene encodes CDR1 SGHTA and CDR2 FQGTGA. V lost 4 bases, J lost 2 bases, and 18 bases lay in between. The CDR3 DNA reads TGTGCCAGCAGCTCAACAGGGATTAGGGGTACTGGAAACACCATATATTTT. Residues: CASSSTGIRGTGNTIYF. Looking up the rest from reference TRBV7-3 and TRBJ1-3 gives the full variable domain: GAGVSQTPSNKVTEKGKYVELRCDPISGHTALYWYRQSLGQGPEFLIYFQGTGAADDSGLPNDRFFAVRPEGSVSTLKIQRTERGDSAVYLCASSSTGIRGTGNTIYFGEGSWLTVV.

The chain is built from TRBV4-1 and TRBJ1-2; the D gene is possibly TRBD1 (6 bases). V was clipped by 0 bases and J by 6 bases, with 11 bases between them. Germline V gene lookup returns CDR1 MGHRA and CDR2 YSYEKL. CDR3 length: 14 residues. CDR3 nucleotide sequence: TGCGCCAGCAGCCAAGACAGGGGCATCAATGGCTACACCTTC. This translates into CASSQDRGINGYTF.

This sequence joins TRBV6-5 and TRBJ2-5; 7 bases are shared with TRBD2. The germline V gene has CDR1 MNHEY and CDR2 SVGAGI. Unmatched junction bases numbered 8, after V lost 5 bases and J lost 5 bases. There are 14 residues in the CDR3. CDR3 protein: CASSPTLGGETQYF. CDR3 sequence (DNA): TGTGCCAGCAGTCCGACGCTCGGGGGGGAGACCCAGTACTTC.

The rearrangement joins TRBV7-4 to TRBJ1-5; 9 nucleotides line up with TRBD1. CDR3 length equals 14 residues. The ends lost 5 bases at V and 8 bases at J; junction bases unmatched: 7. CDR1 SGHVT and CDR2 SQSDAQ come from the germline V gene. The CDR3 region is CASSVDRGGKPQHF. The CDR3 nucleotides are TGTGCCAGCAGCGTGGACAGGGGCGGGAAGCCCCAGCATTTT.

The V gene is TRBV5-1, the J gene TRBJ2-7, with a tentative D call TRBD2 (5 bases). Germline V gene lookup returns CDR1 SGHRS and CDR2 YFSETQ. V was clipped by 2 bases and J by 2 bases, with 14 bases between them. The CDR3 sequence is 15 residues long. CDR3 in amino acids: CASSFSTGSTYEQYF. In nucleotides, the CDR3 is TGCGCCAGCAGCTTCTCTACGGGATCTACCTACGAGCAGTACTTC.

The chain is built from TRBV5-1 and TRBJ1-1; no clear D. The CDR3 covers 16 residues. Per germline, CDR1 SGHRS and CDR2 YFSETQ. The V end lost 0 bases, the J end lost 0 bases, and 12 bases lay between the germline ends. The CDR3, as DNA: TGCGCCAGCAGCTTGGATTCTCCAGGTATGAACACTGAAGCTTTCTTT. The encoded protein is CASSLDSPGMNTEAFF.

J is TRBJ1-5 and V is TRBV2; the D gene is possibly TRBD1 (6 bases). V was shortened by 8 bases and J by 0 bases, with 17 bases between the two germline ends. The CDR3 has 16 amino acids. CDR1 SNHLY and CDR2 FYNNEI come from the germline V gene. Here the CDR3 reads CASRDIDSYSNQPQHF. The DNA of the CDR3 is TGTGCCAGCCGGGACATTGACTCTTATAGCAATCAGCCCCAGCATTTT. The entire variable domain, with the rest obtained from reference TRBV2 and TRBJ1-5, is as follows: EPEVTQTPSHQVTQMGQEVILRCVPISNHLYFYWYRQILGQKVEFLVSFYNNEISEKSEIFDDQFSVERPDGSNFTLKIRSTKLEDSAMYFCASRDIDSYSNQPQHFGDGTRLSIL.

V and J are TRBV6-5 and TRBJ2-5; TRBD2 is a possible D gene (6 bases). Germline V gene data show CDR1 as MNHEY and CDR2 as SVGAGI. Trimming shortened V by 6 bases and J by 5 bases, and 13 bases separated the two germline ends. The CDR3 consists of 13 residues. Written as DNA, the CDR3 is TGTGCCAGCAGCCCGGGGAGGCGGGAGACCCAGTACTTC. Translated, it gives CASSPGRRETQYF.

This clone was observed a few times. The V and J genes are TRBV27 and TRBJ2-7, with 9 bases fitting TRBD1. Losses at the gene ends were 6 bases for V and 5 bases for J; bases not matched to a gene: 5. This CDR3 is built from 13 residues. Per germline, CDR1 MNHEY and CDR2 SMNVEV (reference sequence). The CDR3 sequence: CASRRQGGDEQYF. In DNA, the CDR3 is TGTGCCAGCAGGAGACAGGGGGGGGACGAGCAGTACTTC.

CDR3 in DNA: TGTGCCAGCAGCTTTAAGGGACTTAACGAGCAGTACTTC. Translating gives CASSFKGLNEQYF. The gene calls are TRBV5-6 and TRBJ2-7; tentative D call: TRBD2 (6 bases). V was trimmed by 2 bases and J by 5 bases, leaving 11 bases between them. CDR3 length: 13 residues. From germline, CDR1 is SGHDT and CDR2 YYEEEE.